This TCR beta chain originates from a study of shared clonotypes between healthy human individuals. Genomic DNA belonging to each subset was distributed in equal measure over several immunoSEQ plates. TCRdb's copy holds only in-frame clones and misses some; the assay was immunoSEQ multiplex PCR. Of about half a million clones in the sample, over 75% were seen once. Points from the study as a whole: Owing to a small donor count, the genetic and exposure-history diversity represented was limited.

Of note for this clone: The antigen is not known.

The length of the CDR3 is 12 residues. Trimming left V 11 bases short and J 0 bases short, with 11 bases between. Germline V gene sequence: CDR1 MNHNS, CDR2 SASEGT. Sequencing input: PBMCs. This receptor was identified in a middle-aged woman in good health. Some clones in this sample may be carry-over from other donors' samples. The chain is built from TRBV6-1 and TRBJ2-7; D perhaps matches TRBD2 (7 bases). The CDR3 spells CAGGGNSYEQYF. As DNA, the CDR3 is TGTGCCGGGGGGGGCAACTCCTACGAGCAGTACTTC.